This is a list of T cell receptor beta chains from one sample in a study of cytomegalovirus exposure and HLA in healthy donors. The table came from immunoSEQ multiplex PCR; TCRdb's copy has only in-frame clones and leaves some out. The sample consists of roughly 160,000 clones, around 80% of them appearing once. The sample was PBMCs. Receptor source: a male donor in good health and CMV-seronegative. Both conserved end residues are part of each CDR3. Each record gives: V gene, clone size, D gene, J gene, CDR3 DNA, CDR3 protein. D genes are given only for firm matches. Rows may omit the clone size; those that give it use once, few, many or a size class.

V: TRBV4-1
size: -
D: TRBD1
J: TRBJ2-1
DNA: TGCGCCAGCAGCCAAGATGGGACAGGGGGATGGAATGAGCAGTTCTTC
CDR3: CASSQDGTGGWNEQFF

V: TRBV19
size: -
D: TRBD1
J: TRBJ2-2
DNA: TGTGCCAGTAGCAGGGACAGCAACACCGGGGAGCTGTTTTTT
CDR3: CASSRDSNTGELFF

V: TRBV10-3
size: -
D: -
J: TRBJ2-7
DNA: TGTGCCATCAGTGAGTCAATACAGGGATCCGGCGAGCAGTACTTC
CDR3: CAISESIQGSGEQYF

V: TRBV28
size: -
D: -
J: TRBJ1-1
DNA: TGTGCCAGCAGTTTATCAGAGACATTGAACGTTGAAGCTTTCTTT
CDR3: CASSLSETLNVEAFF

V: TRBV7-7
size: -
D: TRBD2
J: TRBJ2-1
DNA: TGTGCTAGCAGCTCCCTAGCGGGCCCCTACAATGAGCAGTTCTTC
CDR3: CASSSLAGPYNEQFF

V: TRBV6-5
size: -
D: -
J: TRBJ2-5
DNA: TGTGCCAGCAGTTACTGGAGGCAGACTGCAAAAGAGACCCAGTACTTC
CDR3: CASSYWRQTAKETQYF

V: TRBV27
size: -
D: TRBD1
J: TRBJ1-3
DNA: TGTGCCAGCAGTTCGACAGGGGGCTCCGGAAACACCATATATTTT
CDR3: CASSSTGGSGNTIYF

V: TRBV4-3
size: few
D: -
J: TRBJ2-7
DNA: TGCGCCAGCAGCCAAGAGTTCGCGGGGAACTACGAGCAGTACTTC
CDR3: CASSQEFAGNYEQYF

V: TRBV7-2
size: few
D: -
J: TRBJ2-3
DNA: TGTGCCAGCAGCTCAAACAGAGGTCGACAGGTCAGCACAGATACGCAGTATTTT
CDR3: CASSSNRGRQVSTDTQYF

V: TRBV28
size: -
D: -
J: TRBJ1-4
DNA: TGTGCCAGCAGTTCGTCCGGGACACCCTCGAGGGAAAAACTGTTTTTT
CDR3: CASSSSGTPSREKLFF

V: TRBV2
size: few
D: -
J: TRBJ1-1
DNA: TGTGCCAGCAGTGGGCAACCGAACACTGAAGCTTTCTTT
CDR3: CASSGQPNTEAFF

V: TRBV19
size: -
D: TRBD2
J: TRBJ2-3
DNA: TGTGCCAGTAGTATGTCGGCTAGCGGGGGGGACGATACGCAGTATTTT
CDR3: CASSMSASGGDDTQYF

V: TRBV7-2
size: -
D: TRBD1
J: TRBJ1-1
DNA: TGTGCCAGCAGCGCGGACAGGGAACGATTCACTGAAGCTTTCTTT
CDR3: CASSADRERFTEAFF

V: TRBV7-8
size: -
D: -
J: TRBJ2-2
DNA: TGTGCCAGCAGCTTAATCCGCGCCCCGAACACCGGGGAGCTGTTTTTT
CDR3: CASSLIRAPNTGELFF

V: TRBV5-1
size: -
D: -
J: TRBJ2-7
DNA: TGCGCCAGCAGCTTAGGAGCCACGAGCTCCTACGAGCAGTACTTC
CDR3: CASSLGATSSYEQYF

V: TRBV2
size: -
D: TRBD1
J: TRBJ1-2
DNA: TGTGCCAGCAGCCCGACAGGGGGCAACTATGGCTACACCTTC
CDR3: CASSPTGGNYGYTF

V: TRBV27
size: -
D: -
J: TRBJ2-5
DNA: TGTGCCAGCAGTTCAGGGTTGGGTCGCAAGTATGAAGAGACCCAGTACTTC
CDR3: CASSSGLGRKYEETQYF